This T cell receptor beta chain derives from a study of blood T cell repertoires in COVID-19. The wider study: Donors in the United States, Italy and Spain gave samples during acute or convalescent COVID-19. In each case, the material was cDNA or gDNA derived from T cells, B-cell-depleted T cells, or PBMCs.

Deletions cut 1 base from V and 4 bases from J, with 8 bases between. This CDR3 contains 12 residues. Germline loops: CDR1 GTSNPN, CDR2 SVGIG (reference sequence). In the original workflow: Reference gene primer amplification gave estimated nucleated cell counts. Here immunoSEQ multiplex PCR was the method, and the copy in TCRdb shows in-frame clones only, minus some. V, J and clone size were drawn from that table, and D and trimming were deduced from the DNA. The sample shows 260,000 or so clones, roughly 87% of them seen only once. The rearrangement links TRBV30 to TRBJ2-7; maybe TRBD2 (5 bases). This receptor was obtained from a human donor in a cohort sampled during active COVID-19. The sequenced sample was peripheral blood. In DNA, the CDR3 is TGTGCCTGGAGTGAGGACTCGTACGAGCAGTACTTC. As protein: CAWSEDSYEQYF.